The present T cell receptor (beta chain) was sequenced within a study of early stage breast cancer tumors. Study-level findings and limits: Most shared enriched TCRB sequences were commonly generated ones. Comparing each tissue with blood distinguished tumor from normal in 14 of 16 patients.

Trimming left V 1 base short and J 5 bases short, with 14 bases between. This CDR3 region has 15 residues. Germline CDR1 is MGHRA and CDR2 is YSYEKL. Comments on this clone: The antigen remains unidentified.

Each sample had two DNA replicates, 0.5 ug blood or about 1.5 ug tissue. Profiled with immunoSEQ multiplex PCR; TCRdb holds only in-frame clones, not every one. The repertoire consists of around 30,000 clones, with roughly four fifths occurring once and the leading ten covering roughly 9.1%. The chain couples TRBV4-1 to TRBJ2-5, with a weak D call TRBD2 (6 bases). This receptor was obtained from a person aged 25 to 39 with breast cancer. Sample: breast tumor tissue. DNA for the CDR3: TGCGCCAGCAGCCAAGGGACTAAAAACCTGGAGACCCAGTACTTC. This encodes CASSQGTKNLETQYF.